The 28 T cell receptor beta chains listed next were all sequenced from one sample in a study of a mutant IDH1 vaccine in newly diagnosed glioma. Sample time point: week 35, safety follow-up. Doses comprised 300 ug of mutant IDH1 20-mer peptide each, plus topical imiquimod. Using immunoSEQ multiplex PCR, the repertoire was profiled, and TCRdb retains in-frame clones only, with some absent. The table includes around 44,000 clones, roughly 84% detected once. Which antigens these TCRs recognize remains unknown. The sequenced sample was PBMCs, obtained from a glioma patient whose treatment included an IDH1 peptide vaccine. The receptors stem from a man aged 35 to 55 with glioma.

The chain couples TRBV2 to TRBJ2-7; no clear D. The CDR3 is made up of 14 amino acids. Germline V gene data show CDR1 as SNHLY and CDR2 as FYNNEI. V lost 1 base and J lost 1, with 8 bases in between. CDR3 loop: CASSEETVSYEQYF. CDR3 bases: TGTGCCAGCAGTGAAGAGACCGTGTCCTACGAGCAGTACTTC.

This clone appeared a single time. This rearrangement joins TRBV19 to TRBJ1-1, with unresolved D. The germline CDR1 and CDR2 sequences are LNHDA and SQIVND (reference sequence). The ends were cut back, 7 bases at V and 1 base at J, with 13 bases in the middle. This CDR3 comprises 14 residues. As DNA, the CDR3 is TGTGCCAGTAAATTCCTACAGCCGAACACTGAAGCTTTCTTT. Residues: CASKFLQPNTEAFF.

The chain has TRBV4-2 and TRBJ1-2; D remains unclear. This CDR3 spans 13 amino acids. V lost 7 bases and J lost 1, with 10 bases in between. Germline V gene lookup returns CDR1 LGHNA and CDR2 YNFKEQ. As DNA, the CDR3 is TGTGCCAGCAAGGGAGAGCTTAACTATGGCTACACCTTC. Its protein product is CASKGELNYGYTF.

For the CDR3, the DNA is TGTGCCAGCAGTTACGGGGACCGTGGCTACACCTTC. This gives the protein CASSYGDRGYTF. This chain connects TRBV6-5 to TRBJ1-2; D may be TRBD1 (5 bases). CDR3 length: 12 amino acids. The V gene's germline CDR1 is MNHEY and CDR2 SVGAGI. V dropped 2 bases and J dropped 7 bases, with 8 bases sitting between them.

V gene TRBV10-2 combines with J gene TRBJ2-3; 11 positions match TRBD2. The CDR3 is made up of 15 amino acids. The germline V gene has CDR1 WSHSY and CDR2 SAAADI. J lost 6 bases, V lost 9 bases, and 11 bases had no gene match. CDR3 residues: CASRRDSGGEDTQYF. The DNA of the CDR3 is TGCGCCAGTCGTCGTGATAGCGGGGGGGAGGATACGCAGTATTTT.

J is TRBJ1-5 and V is TRBV30; possible D gene TRBD1, 6 bases. The V gene's germline CDR1 is GTSNPN and CDR2 SVGIG (reference sequence). The CDR3 extends over 14 amino acids. The V and J ends lost 4 bases and 4 bases respectively, with 14 bases between them. The CDR3 spells CAWTPGQQNQPQHF. In DNA, the CDR3 is TGTGCCTGGACGCCGGGACAACAAAATCAGCCCCAGCATTTT.

The rearrangement links TRBV5-4 to TRBJ1-2; D is uncertain. Per the germline V gene, CDR1 is SGHNT and CDR2 is YYREEE (reference sequence). The ends were cut back, 4 bases at V and 7 bases at J, with 23 bases in the middle. The CDR3 runs to 16 residues. The CDR3 DNA sequence: TGTGCCAGCAGCACACGGTGGGGAGTTAAGGTAGCTGGCTACACCTTC. Translating it yields CASSTRWGVKVAGYTF.

In its sample, this clone was seen once. V and J are TRBV11-2 and TRBJ2-5, with no clear D. Germline lookup yields CDR1 SGHAT and CDR2 FQNNGV. With 5 bases removed from V and 5 bases from J, the gap between germline ends came to 15 bases. The CDR3 runs to 14 residues. CDR3 DNA: TGTGCCAGCAGCCCGGAGCTGGGGTTTGAGACCCAGTACTTC. Its translation: CASSPELGFETQYF.

The chain employs TRBV5-1 and TRBJ1-1, with 8 bases matching TRBD1. The germline CDR1 and CDR2 sequences are SGHRS and YFSETQ. This CDR3 comprises 16 residues. V dropped 4 bases and J dropped 0; count of bases not matched to a gene: 8. The CDR3 DNA follows: TGCGCCAGCAGCGTCGGGACAGGAACAGTGAACACTGAAGCTTTCTTT. It codes for CASSVGTGTVNTEAFF.

The chain has TRBV9 and TRBJ2-3; possibly TRBD1 for D (6 bases). With 4 bases removed from V and 6 bases from J, the gap between germline ends came to 9 bases. The germline V gene encodes CDR1 SGDLS and CDR2 YYNGEE. The CDR3 is 12 amino acids. The CDR3 DNA reads TGTGCCAGCAGCCTTCAGGGGGATACGCAGTATTTT. Its protein is CASSLQGDTQYF.

The chain employs TRBV7-9 and TRBJ1-2, with D possibly matching TRBD1 (6 bases). This CDR3 contains 15 residues. Trimming removed 0 bases from V and 6 bases from J, with 14 bases in between. Germline CDR1 reads SEHNR; CDR2 reads FQNEAQ (reference sequence). The CDR3 here is CASSLAGGDSNGYTF. The CDR3 DNA sequence: TGTGCCAGCAGCTTAGCAGGGGGGGATTCGAATGGCTACACCTTC.

The V gene is TRBV10-1, the J gene TRBJ2-3; possibly TRBD2 for D (5 bases). This CDR3 contains 12 residues. V was shortened by 6 bases and J by 6 bases, with 10 bases between the two germline ends. Germline V gene lookup returns CDR1 WNHNN and CDR2 SYGVQD (reference sequence). The CDR3: CASSSTMDTQYF. The CDR3 nucleotides read TGCGCCAGCAGCTCGACTATGGATACGCAGTATTTT.

The chain has TRBV6-5 and TRBJ1-2, with TRBD1 matching over 10 bases. The germline CDR1 and CDR2 sequences are MNHEY and SVGAGI. Trimming took 6 bases from V and 5 from J; bases not matched to a gene: 9. CDR3 length equals 15 residues. The CDR3 DNA reads as TGTGCCAGCAGCTTCGGGGGGACAGGGGTATATGGCTACACCTTC. Its translation is CASSFGGTGVYGYTF.

V gene TRBV12-5 combines with J gene TRBJ2-5; tentatively, D is TRBD1 or TRBD2 (5 bases each). V lost 1 base to trimming and J lost 1 base, with 13 bases between them. The CDR3 extends over 16 amino acids. Germline V gene lookup returns CDR1 LGHNT and CDR2 FRNRAP. The CDR3, as DNA: TGTGCTAGTGGTTTGGCCCGGGGCCTGCCCCAAGAGACCCAGTACTTC. This sequence encodes CASGLARGLPQETQYF.

The chain joins TRBV2 to TRBJ2-7; D call uncertain. The V and J ends lost 6 bases and 2 bases respectively, with 5 bases between them. The germline CDR1 and CDR2 sequences are SNHLY and FYNNEI. The CDR3 covers 11 residues. For the CDR3, the DNA is TGTGCCAGCAGCCTAGCCTACGAGCAGTACTTC. This translates into CASSLAYEQYF.

This chain links TRBV18 with TRBJ1-2; D is unresolved. This CDR3 region has 13 residues. V was trimmed by 2 bases and J by 2 bases, leaving 6 bases between them. Germline assignment: CDR1 KGHSH and CDR2 LQKENI. The CDR3 here is CASSPSDNYGYTF. DNA of the CDR3: TGTGCCAGCTCACCATCAGACAACTATGGCTACACCTTC.

The CDR3 reads CASSTPTGTVGYTF. For the CDR3, the DNA is TGTGCCAGCAGTACCCCGACAGGGACGGTTGGCTACACCTTC. The chain joins TRBV2 to TRBJ1-2, with TRBD1 matching over 7 bases. Germline assignment: CDR1 SNHLY and CDR2 FYNNEI. With V trimmed by 5 bases and J by 7 bases, 10 bases remained unmatched. The CDR3 consists of 14 residues.

The gene calls are TRBV27 and TRBJ1-5, with D possibly TRBD1 on 6 matching bases. Germline CDR1 and CDR2: MNHEY and SMNVEV (reference sequence). The CDR3 has 15 residues. Trimming removed 5 bases from V and 3 bases from J, with 14 bases in between. The CDR3 here is CASSTGGRPNQPQHF. CDR3 in DNA: TGTGCCAGCAGTACGGGGGGCAGACCCAATCAGCCCCAGCATTTT.

The chain has TRBV7-2 and TRBJ2-3; D uncertain. Germline V gene lookup returns CDR1 SGHTA and CDR2 FQGNSA. V was trimmed by 6 bases and J by 0 bases, leaving 1 base between them. The CDR3 covers 11 residues. The CDR3 nucleotides read TGTGCCAGCAGGAGCACAGATACGCAGTATTTT. Protein product: CASRSTDTQYF. Using reference TRBV7-2 and TRBJ2-3 for the parts outside the CDR3, the full variable domain is GAGVSQSPSNKVTEKGKDVELRCDPISGHTALYWYRQSLGQGLEFLIYFQGNSAPDKSGLPSDRFSAERTGGSVSTLTIQRTQQEDSAVYLCASRSTDTQYFGPGTRLTVL.

The CDR3, as DNA: TGTGCCAGCAGCCCCGGGGGGACAGTGAACACCGGGGAGCTGTTTTTT. The encoded protein is CASSPGGTVNTGELFF. The rearrangement joins TRBV25-1 to TRBJ2-2; D might be TRBD1 or TRBD2, each matching 7 bases. Germline CDR1 reads MGHDK; CDR2 reads SYGVNS. This CDR3 is built from 16 residues. Trimming removed 6 bases from V and 1 base from J, with 15 bases in between.

This clone occurred once. The CDR3 region is CASRTGGPEAFF. The DNA of the CDR3 is TGTGCCAGCAGAACAGGGGGCCCTGAAGCTTTCTTT. The chain carries TRBV2 and TRBJ1-1, with 9 bases matching TRBD1. V lost 6 bases and J lost 6; bases outside the gene matches: 2. Germline V gene sequence: CDR1 SNHLY, CDR2 FYNNEI. This CDR3 is built from 12 residues.

J is TRBJ1-4 and V is TRBV6-6; 7 bases are shared with TRBD1. The length of the CDR3 is 14 residues. The J segment lost 8 bases and the V segment lost 2 bases, leaving 5 bases of the junction unmatched. Per the germline V gene, CDR1 is MNHNY and CDR2 is SVGAGI (reference sequence). The CDR3 reads CASSYGQEAEKLFF. CDR3 DNA sequence: TGTGCCAGCAGTTACGGACAGGAGGCGGAAAAACTGTTTTTT.

This clone was detected once. This rearrangement joins TRBV6-5 to TRBJ2-3, with TRBD2 identical over 8 bases. V lost 11 bases, J lost 0 bases, and 4 bases stayed unmatched. The CDR3 runs to 13 residues. Germline loops: CDR1 MNHEY, CDR2 SVGAGI. As DNA, the CDR3 is TGTGCCTCGGGGGGGCGAAGCACAGATACGCAGTATTTT. It encodes CASGGRSTDTQYF.

The CDR3 loop reads CASSLNGGLDYGYTF. The CDR3 DNA is TGCGCCAGCAGCCTGAACGGGGGATTGGACTATGGCTACACCTTC. V usage is TRBV5-1 and J usage is TRBJ1-2; D might be TRBD1 (5 bases). V was cut by 4 bases and J by 3 bases, with 16 bases left in between. The CDR3 totals 15 residues. Germline CDR1 reads SGHRS; CDR2 reads YFSETQ.

The table lists this clone with a few counts. The CDR3 sequence: CASSSGQGETDTQYF. The CDR3 nucleotides are TGTGCCAGCAGCTCAGGACAGGGGGAAACAGATACGCAGTATTTT. The rearrangement joins TRBV7-9 to TRBJ2-3, with 10 bases aligning to TRBD1. The ends lost 4 bases at V and 3 bases at J; junction bases unmatched: 4. Germline-derived CDR1 and CDR2 are SEHNR and FQNEAQ (reference sequence). The CDR3 loop spans 15 amino acids.

The rearrangement links TRBV5-1 to TRBJ2-2, with 9 positions matching TRBD2. The CDR3 has 16 residues. Germline V gene data show CDR1 as SGHRS and CDR2 as YFSETQ. The J segment lost 4 bases and the V segment lost 9 bases, leaving 13 bases of the junction unmatched. CDR3 sequence: CATSSLAGALTGELFF. CDR3 DNA: TGCGCCACTTCCTCCTTAGCGGGGGCCCTCACCGGGGAGCTGTTTTTT.

The gene calls are TRBV12-5 and TRBJ1-5, with D maybe TRBD1 (6 bases). Deletions cut 1 base from V and 6 bases from J, with 7 bases between. The CDR3 contains 13 residues. Germline V gene sequence: CDR1 LGHNT, CDR2 FRNRAP. The CDR3 DNA follows: TGTGCTAGTGGTTTGGACAGGGTTCAGCCCCAGCATTTT. Its protein is CASGLDRVQPQHF.

The chain links TRBV15 to TRBJ1-5; 7 positions match TRBD1. The germline gives CDR1 LNHNV, CDR2 YYDKDF (reference sequence). The CDR3 extends over 15 amino acids. J lost 6 bases, V lost 0 bases, and 5 bases had no gene match. Written as DNA, the CDR3 is TGTGCCACCAGCAGAGATACAGGGGTCGGTCAGCCCCAGCATTTT. Its translation: CATSRDTGVGQPQHF. The variable domain in full, completed from reference TRBV15 and TRBJ1-5, reads DAMVIQNPRYQVTQFGKPVTLSCSQTLNHNVMYWYQQKSSQAPKLLFHYYDKDFNNEADTPDNFQSRRPNTSFCFLDIRSPGLGDTAMYLCATSRDTGVGQPQHFGDGTRLSIL.